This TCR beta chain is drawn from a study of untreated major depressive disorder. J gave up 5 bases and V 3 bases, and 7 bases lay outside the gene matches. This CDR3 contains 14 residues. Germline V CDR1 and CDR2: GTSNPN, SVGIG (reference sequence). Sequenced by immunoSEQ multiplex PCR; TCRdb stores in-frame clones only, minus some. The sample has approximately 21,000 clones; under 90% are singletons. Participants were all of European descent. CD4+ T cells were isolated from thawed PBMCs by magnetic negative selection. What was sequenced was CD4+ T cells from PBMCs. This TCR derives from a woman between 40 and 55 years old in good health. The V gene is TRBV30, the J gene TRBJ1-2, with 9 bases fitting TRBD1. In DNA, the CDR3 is TGTGCCTGGAGACTTCCGGGACAGGGATATGGCTACACCTTC. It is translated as CAWRLPGQGYGYTF.